This T cell receptor (beta chain) was sequenced in a study of T-cell reconstitution after alpha-beta-depleted transplantation in children. As for this clonotype: Its antigen remains unknown.

Construction of the TCRbeta library involved unique molecular identifiers. TCRdb used MiXCR to reprocess the PCR reads, holding one entry per CDR3 protein. The sample has about 470,000 distinct CDR3 sequences, 43% seen once. Study-level points and caveats: As was reported, about two months after transplant, alpha-beta T cells came from several hundred expanded graft clones.

CDR3 size: 15 residues. V gave up 3 bases and J gave up 0 bases, with 10 bases separating them. This sample comprised PBMCs, obtained before TCRalphabeta/CD19-depleted stem cell transplant. V and J are TRBV12-3 or TRBV12-4 and TRBJ2-3; D unresolved. This receptor was taken from a girl aged 2 to 9 with aplastic anemia, due to receive a stem cell transplant. The CDR3 DNA follows: TGTGCCAGCAGTTTGACGTCTGCTAGCACAGATACGCAGTATTTT. Protein sequence: CASSLTSASTDTQYF.